The 15 T cell receptor beta chains given below trace back to one sample, sequenced in a study of shared clonotypes between healthy human individuals. Clones were read by immunoSEQ multiplex PCR, and TCRdb kept only the in-frame ones, dropping some. The repertoire holds millions of clones, with 90% to 95% as singletons. The sample comprised naive CD4+ T cells sorted from blood. The subset is: CD45RA+ positively selected. These receptors all come from a man younger than 35 in good health.

The CDR3 loop is CASSPEVGPGTDTQYF. Written as DNA, the CDR3 is TGCGCCAGCAGCCCGGAGGTGGGTCCCGGCACAGATACGCAGTATTTT. The chain combines TRBV5-1 with TRBJ2-3, with a weak D call TRBD2 (5 bases). The V gene lost 4 bases and the J gene lost 1 base, with 16 bases spanning the gap. The length of the CDR3 is 16 residues. Germline CDR1 is SGHRS and CDR2 is YFSETQ.

CDR3 coding DNA: TGTGCCTGGAGTGTTGTCGGGGGTGGGCCAGATACGCAGTATTTT. Its protein is CAWSVVGGGPDTQYF. The V call is TRBV30, the J call TRBJ2-3; tentative D call: TRBD2 (6 bases). Trimming shortened V by 0 bases and J by 4 bases, and 14 bases separated the two germline ends. Germline-derived CDR1 and CDR2 are GTSNPN and SVGIG (reference sequence). CDR3 length: 15 residues. Complete variable domain (other parts from reference TRBV30 and TRBJ2-3): SQTIHQWPATLVQPVGSPLSLECTVEGTSNPNLYWYRQAAGRGLQLLFYSVGIGQISSEVPQNLSASRPQDRQFILSSKKLLLSDSGFYLCAWSVVGGGPDTQYFGPGTRLTVL.

The chain carries TRBV11-2 and TRBJ1-6; D gene ambiguous. The CDR3 extends over 14 amino acids. Looked up from germline, CDR1 is SGHAT and CDR2 is FQNNGV. The V and J ends lost 1 base and 5 bases respectively, with 6 bases between them. CDR3 sequence: CASSLAFNNSPLHF. CDR3 DNA sequence: TGTGCCAGCAGCTTAGCCTTTAATAATTCACCCCTCCACTTT.

The chain has TRBV7-2 and TRBJ2-6; a possible D gene is TRBD1 (5 bases). The CDR3 extends over 15 amino acids. Germline V gene data show CDR1 as SGHTA and CDR2 as FQGNSA. V lost 3 bases and J lost 2, with 8 bases in between. CDR3 in amino acids: CASSFQGPGANVLTF. CDR3 bases: TGTGCCAGCAGCTTCCAGGGTCCTGGGGCCAACGTCCTGACTTTC.

The chain carries TRBV5-1 and TRBJ1-2; TRBD1 might be the D (5 bases). Trimming took off 0 bases at V and 8 bases at J, with 14 bases between the two ends. Germline assignment: CDR1 SGHRS and CDR2 YFSETQ. The CDR3 extends over 14 amino acids. CDR3 protein: CASSLDATGQGYTF. CDR3 bases: TGCGCCAGCAGCTTGGACGCGACGGGGCAAGGCTACACCTTC.

V and J are TRBV7-2 and TRBJ2-5, with D tentatively TRBD1 (5 bases). This CDR3 contains 13 residues. V lost 7 bases, J lost 5 bases, and 14 bases lay in between. Germline values: CDR1 SGHTA, CDR2 FQGNSA. CDR3 DNA: TGTGCCAGCATCCAAGGGGTATCGGAGACCCAGTACTTC. This codes for CASIQGVSETQYF.

The genes are TRBV5-1 and TRBJ2-2, with 9 bases identical to TRBD2. The CDR3 is made up of 14 amino acids. V gave up 5 bases and J gave up 4 bases; unmatched junction bases: 3. CDR1 is SGHRS and CDR2 is YFSETQ in the germline V gene. CDR3 coding DNA: TGCGCCAGCAGGGCTAGCGGGGTCACCGGGGAGCTGTTTTTT. It is translated as CASRASGVTGELFF.

About this clone: The same CDR3 arises from other DNA sequences in this sample as well. V is TRBV5-1 and J is TRBJ1-1; 8 bases are a match to TRBD1. The V and J ends lost 0 bases and 4 bases, in that order; junction bases with no gene match: 2. This CDR3 comprises 14 residues. Germline CDR1 SGHRS, CDR2 YFSETQ. In nucleotides, the CDR3 is TGCGCCAGCAGCTTGGATACAGGGGGCACTGAAGCTTTCTTT. Residues: CASSLDTGGTEAFF.

The chain links TRBV5-4 to TRBJ2-1; 12 bases line up with TRBD2. Germline V lookup: CDR1 SGHNT, CDR2 YYREEE (reference sequence). The CDR3 contains 15 residues. The J segment lost 9 bases and the V segment lost 4 bases, leaving 8 bases of the junction unmatched. The CDR3 sequence: CASSPSTSGGTEQFF. In DNA, the CDR3 is TGTGCCAGCAGCCCCTCGACTAGCGGGGGTACTGAGCAGTTCTTC.

This clone was recorded only once. This chain links TRBV10-3 with TRBJ2-3, with D possibly TRBD1 on 5 matching bases. Germline values: CDR1 ENHRY, CDR2 SYGVKD. The CDR3 is 14 residues long. Trimming stripped 2 bases from V and 0 bases from J, with 6 bases between. The CDR3 bases are TGTGCCATCAGTGAGACAGGCAGCACAGATACGCAGTATTTT. Translated, it gives CAISETGSTDTQYF.

The chain recombines TRBV4-3 with TRBJ2-5; the D gene is possibly TRBD1 (5 bases). The ends were cut back, 1 base at V and 5 bases at J, with 11 bases in the middle. Germline CDR1 and CDR2: LGHNA and YSLEER. The CDR3 runs to 14 residues. The DNA of the CDR3 is TGCGCCAGCAGCCAAGTTCAGGGATTCGAGACCCAGTACTTC. Translating it yields CASSQVQGFETQYF.

Here the CDR3 DNA reads TGTGCCAGCAGTGGGAGGGACGTCTGGGAAAAACTGTTTTTT. This encodes CASSGRDVWEKLFF. The chain employs TRBV28 and TRBJ1-4; TRBD1 might be the D (5 bases). The germline V and J ends were trimmed by 5 bases and 8 bases, with 15 bases remaining between them. This CDR3 contains 14 residues. Germline CDR1 is MDHEN and CDR2 is SYDVKM.

This rearrangement joins TRBV18 to TRBJ2-7; the match to TRBD1 covers 7 bases. The junction had 1 base not matched to a gene; V was cut back by 4 bases and J by 1 base. Germline V gene data show CDR1 as KGHSH and CDR2 as LQKENI. This CDR3 is 13 amino acids long. CDR3 in amino acids: CASSQGQSYEQYF. CDR3 DNA: TGTGCCAGCTCACAGGGACAGTCCTACGAGCAGTACTTC.

J is TRBJ1-4 and V is TRBV6-5; 9 nucleotides align to TRBD1. There are 15 residues in the CDR3. Trimming at V came to 6 bases and at J to 8 bases, leaving 10 bases not matched to a gene. CDR1 is MNHEY, CDR2 SVGAGI, per germline. The CDR3 DNA is TGTGCCAGCAGACTTTCCGGGACAGGGACCGAAAAACTGTTTTTT. Protein sequence: CASRLSGTGTEKLFF.

The chain employs TRBV7-2 and TRBJ2-4, with unresolved D. The CDR3 is made up of 16 amino acids. V was pared by 0 bases and J by 0 bases, with 9 bases between. Germline V CDR1 and CDR2: SGHTA, FQGNSA. CDR3 region: CASSLAQSVAKNIQYF. CDR3 bases: TGTGCCAGCAGCTTAGCGCAGTCGGTAGCCAAAAACATTCAGTACTTC.